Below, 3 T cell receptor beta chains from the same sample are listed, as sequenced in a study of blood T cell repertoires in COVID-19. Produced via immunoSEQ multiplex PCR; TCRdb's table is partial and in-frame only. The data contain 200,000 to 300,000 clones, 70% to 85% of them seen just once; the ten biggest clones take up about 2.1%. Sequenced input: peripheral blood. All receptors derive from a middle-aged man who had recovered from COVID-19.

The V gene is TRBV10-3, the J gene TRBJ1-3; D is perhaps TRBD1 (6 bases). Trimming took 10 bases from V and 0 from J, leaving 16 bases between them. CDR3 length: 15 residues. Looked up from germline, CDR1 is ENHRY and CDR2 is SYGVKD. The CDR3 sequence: CATVQGTSSGNTIYF. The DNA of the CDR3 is TGTGCCACCGTACAGGGAACTAGCTCTGGAAACACCATATATTTT.

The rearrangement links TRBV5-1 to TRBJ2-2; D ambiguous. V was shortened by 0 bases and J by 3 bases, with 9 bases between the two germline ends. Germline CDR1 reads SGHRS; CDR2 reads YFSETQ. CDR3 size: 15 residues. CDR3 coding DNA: TGCGCCAGCAGCTTGGGAAGAGTAGACACCGGGGAGCTGTTTTTT. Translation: CASSLGRVDTGELFF.

In DNA, the CDR3 is TGTGCCAGCAGCTTAGTCCGGGGGGCTACAGATACGCAGTATTTT. Its protein is CASSLVRGATDTQYF. V gene TRBV7-9 combines with J gene TRBJ2-3; D is perhaps TRBD2 (7 bases). The V end was cut by 1 base, the J end by 3 bases, with 11 bases between. The CDR3 is 15 residues long. Germline V gene data show CDR1 as SEHNR and CDR2 as FQNEAQ (reference sequence).